This TCR beta chain was sequenced in a study of cytomegalovirus exposure and HLA in healthy donors (dated by TCRdb to the late 2010s). About the investigation overall: According to a later analysis, one platform produced both the 100 to 150 validation repertoires and the 730 or so repertoires of the first cohort. The aim of the study was to test whether cataloging public T cell receptors could identify signatures of past pathogen exposure. In addition to the first cohort of hundreds of subjects, a separate validation cohort of around 110 different subjects was used. High-throughput TCR immunosequencing, statistical association of individual TCRs with disease status, and machine learning were combined to predict cytomegalovirus infection status.

Remarks on this clone: Its antigen is still unknown. There are no base qualities to consult, and no much larger clone falls within one base.

The donors were included in the validation cohort of over a hundred subjects, a group kept apart from the roughly 670-subject first cohort. From the cysteine through the phenylalanine, the CDR3 covers 13 amino acids. Only the CDR3 DNA is retained, 39 bases long and in frame from the first base. Per the germline V gene, SNHLY is the CDR1 and FYNNEI is the CDR2. Trimming removed 6 bases from V and 0 bases from J, leaving 9 bases between the germline ends. Receptor amplification or capture employed the immunoSEQ multiplex PCR assay. As for the authors' bioinformatics: A statistical classification framework was built for diagnosing cytomegalovirus status from the catalog of TCR beta chain sequences. This is the immuneACCESS table as TCRdb keeps it, with only in-frame sequences that have V and J called. A part of the clones is gone; compared with another copy, unresolved V genes explain less than half, and the rest is unexplained. The V and J calls and the clone size are those of that table, but D and trimming were determined from the DNA. This sample lists about 190,000 clones; 80% to 85% were detected once. 2.5% to 3.5% of the sample comes from the top ten.

General study outcomes and caveats: Subsequent analysis determined that TCRs grouped into clusters in the first cohort also showed a tendency toward co-occurrence across the 120 or so validation repertoires, and approximately 94% of cluster scores exceeded 0. In the study, 150 to 200 TCR beta chains were listed as associated with cytomegalovirus. Most TCR sequences were observed very rarely across donors, whereas some public TCRs were present in many individuals. The classifier was reported to diagnose cytomegalovirus status with high specificity and sensitivity in both the original cohort and the validation cohort. In vitro tests confirmed that a few of the cytomegalovirus-associated TCR beta chains recognize cytomegalovirus antigens. The validation cohort had no HLA typing available for a later analysis, so co-occurrence within that cohort was assessed over all 130 or so repertoires. The authors suggested that the approach could potentially be extended to other disease states and immunological phenotypes.

Input material: PBMCs. The TCR comes from a woman younger than 35 in good health and CMV-seropositive. The chain uses TRBV2 and TRBJ2-7, with a weak D call of TRBD1 (6 bases match). The CDR3 loop reads CASRRDTSYEQYF. The DNA sequence reads TGTGCCAGCAGACGGGACACCTCCTACGAGCAGTACTTC.